A single sample gave rise to the 20 T cell receptor beta chains below, sequenced in a study of shared clonotypes between healthy human individuals. Assay used: immunoSEQ multiplex PCR; TCRdb lists only in-frame clones, some missing. The sample carries about 680,000 clones, around two thirds recorded once. Sequences were obtained from memory CD4+ T cells sorted from blood. Subset: CD45RA-negative fraction. All receptors derive from a woman aged 25 to 39 in good health.

V gene TRBV27 combines with J gene TRBJ1-1; the D gene is possibly TRBD1 (6 bases). V was cut by 10 bases and J by 1 base, with 19 bases left in between. CDR3 length: 15 residues. Per the germline V gene, CDR1 is MNHEY and CDR2 is SMNVEV (reference sequence). CDR3 residues: CATYGGPNRNTEAFF. CDR3 in DNA: TGTGCCACCTATGGGGGCCCGAATCGGAACACTGAAGCTTTCTTT.

In DNA, the CDR3 is TGTGCCATCAGACGATCCCCGGGACAGGGGGCGAACACCGGGGAGCTGTTTTTT. Translation gives CAIRRSPGQGANTGELFF. The V and J genes are TRBV10-3 and TRBJ2-2, with 11 bases aligning to TRBD1. This CDR3 has 18 residues. J gave up 0 bases and V 6 bases, and 9 bases lay outside the gene matches. Germline V CDR1 and CDR2: ENHRY, SYGVKD.

The chain couples TRBV11-3 to TRBJ2-1; TRBD1 is a possible D gene (7 bases). V lost 5 bases to trimming and J lost 0 bases, with 14 bases between them. CDR1 is SGHNT and CDR2 is YENEEA in the germline V gene. This CDR3 comprises 16 residues. The CDR3, as DNA: TGTGCCAGCAGCCACAGGGGAGGTAGCTCCTACAATGAGCAGTTCTTC. Residues: CASSHRGGSSYNEQFF.

This chain links TRBV6-5 with TRBJ2-1; TRBD2 might be the D (6 bases). This CDR3 has 15 amino acids. Germline CDR1 is MNHEY and CDR2 is SVGAGI. V lost 7 bases and J 4 bases, leaving 17 bases between the germline ends. The CDR3 sequence is CASTGGGSSYNEQFF. The CDR3 bases are TGTGCCAGCACCGGTGGGGGGAGTTCGTACAATGAGCAGTTCTTC.

Details on this clone: The sample carries other DNA sequences with the same CDR3. V usage is TRBV29-1 and J usage is TRBJ2-5, with a tentative D call TRBD2 (5 bases). V was cut by 1 base and J by 3 bases, with 6 bases left in between. The CDR3 spans 12 residues. In germline, CDR1 is SQVTM, CDR2 ANQGSEA. CDR3 protein: CSVEGGEETQYF. In DNA, the CDR3 is TGCAGCGTTGAAGGGGGAGAAGAGACCCAGTACTTC.

This clone has just a few counts. The V call is TRBV28, the J call TRBJ2-7; 10 bases fit TRBD2. V gave up 6 bases and J gave up 3 bases; unmatched junction bases: 11. The CDR3 runs to 16 residues. In germline, CDR1 is MDHEN, CDR2 SYDVKM. The CDR3, as DNA: TGTGCCAGCAGCCCAGCGGGAGGGACTGGGGGCTACGAGCAGTACTTC. This codes for CASSPAGGTGGYEQYF.

This sequence joins TRBV5-1 and TRBJ1-1, with D unclear. The CDR3 totals 14 residues. Trimming removed 0 bases at V and 1 base at J, with 7 bases between. Germline CDR1 and CDR2: SGHRS and YFSETQ. The CDR3 sequence is CASSLDGENTEAFF. The CDR3, as DNA: TGCGCCAGCAGCTTGGATGGGGAGAACACTGAAGCTTTCTTT.

This clone was detected only a few times. The J gene is TRBJ1-2, the V gene TRBV28; 9 bases are shared with TRBD1. The CDR3 has 13 residues. Germline loops: CDR1 MDHEN, CDR2 SYDVKM. Unmatched junction bases numbered 0, after V lost 2 bases and J lost 5 bases. The CDR3, as DNA: TGTGCCAGCAGTTTAGGACAGGGGTATGGCTACACCTTC. It encodes CASSLGQGYGYTF.

Only a few counts were recorded for this clone. Other DNA sequences in the sample encode the same CDR3. The V and J genes are TRBV11-2 and TRBJ1-1, with 8 bases aligning to TRBD1. Germline loops: CDR1 SGHAT, CDR2 FQNNGV. V shed 4 bases and J 1 base; nucleotides not matched to a gene: 5. The CDR3 has 15 residues. The CDR3 DNA reads as TGTGCCAGCAGCTCGTCGGACAGGGCGAACACTGAAGCTTTCTTT. It is translated as CASSSSDRANTEAFF.

V gene TRBV6-5 combines with J gene TRBJ2-5, with D possibly being TRBD1 or TRBD2 (5 bases each). Germline CDR1 and CDR2: MNHEY and SVGAGI. The CDR3 totals 14 residues. The germline V and J ends were trimmed by 5 bases and 7 bases, with 17 bases remaining between them. The CDR3 is CASSLRGLRGTQYF. The CDR3 DNA sequence: TGTGCCAGCAGTCTTCGGGGCCTAAGGGGGACCCAGTACTTC.

The chain combines TRBV7-9 with TRBJ2-7; D gene uncertain. CDR1 is SEHNR and CDR2 is FQNEAQ in the germline V gene (reference sequence). This CDR3 has 13 residues. Between the trimmed V and J ends, which lost 3 bases and 3 bases, there was a span of 9 bases. CDR3 sequence reads: CASSLGNFYEQYF. CDR3 coding DNA: TGTGCCAGCAGCTTGGGGAATTTCTACGAGCAGTACTTC. Filled out from reference TRBV7-9 and TRBJ2-7, the complete variable domain reads DTGVSQNPRHKITKRGQNVTFRCDPISEHNRLYWYRQTLGQGPEFLTYFQNEAQLEKSRLLSDRFSAERPKGSFSTLEIQRTEQGDSAMYLCASSLGNFYEQYFGPGTRLTVT.

The chain combines TRBV27 with TRBJ1-1; D perhaps matches TRBD1 (6 bases). The CDR3 has 14 residues. The V and J ends lost 0 bases and 4 bases respectively, with 9 bases between them. Germline V gene sequence: CDR1 MNHEY, CDR2 SMNVEV (reference sequence). The CDR3 spells CASSLSGGGTEAFF. CDR3 sequence (DNA): TGTGCCAGCAGTTTATCCGGGGGCGGCACTGAAGCTTTCTTT.

The chain employs TRBV2 and TRBJ2-1, with D uncertain. V was clipped by 4 bases and J by 6 bases, with 10 bases between them. The CDR3 consists of 13 residues. In germline, CDR1 is SNHLY, CDR2 FYNNEI. CDR3 in DNA: TGTGCCAGCAGTGTGGAGCAGATCAATGAGCAGTTCTTC. It specifies CASSVEQINEQFF.

The chain has TRBV28 and TRBJ2-1, with 8 bases identical to TRBD1. The germline gives CDR1 MDHEN, CDR2 SYDVKM. This CDR3 has 14 residues. The ends lost 6 bases at V and 6 bases at J; junction bases unmatched: 7. The CDR3 region has the DNA TGTGCCAGCAGACCGGACAGGGCGACCAATGAGCAGTTCTTC. This translates into CASRPDRATNEQFF.

This clone was seen a single time. This sequence joins TRBV5-1 and TRBJ2-1, with TRBD2 matching 12 bases. The CDR3 totals 16 residues. Germline V gene sequence: CDR1 SGHRS, CDR2 YFSETQ. Unmatched junction bases numbered 4, after V lost 2 bases and J lost 4 bases. The CDR3 loop reads CASSFRLAGEYNEQFF. Here the CDR3 DNA reads TGCGCCAGCAGCTTCCGACTAGCGGGAGAATACAATGAGCAGTTCTTC. The full variable domain, in which reference TRBV5-1 and TRBJ2-1 provide the parts outside the CDR3, is KAGVTQTPRYLIKTRGQQVTLSCSPISGHRSVSWYQQTPGQGLQFLFEYFSETQRNKGNFPGRFSGRQFSNSRSEMNVSTLELGDSALYLCASSFRLAGEYNEQFFGPGTRLTVL.

The CDR3 sequence is CASSQAQTASSGANVLTF. The CDR3 nucleotides are TGCGCCAGCAGCCAAGCCCAGACAGCCAGCTCTGGGGCCAACGTCCTGACTTTC. V usage is TRBV4-1 and J usage is TRBJ2-6, with D perhaps matching TRBD1 (5 bases). The CDR3 sequence is 18 residues long. The ends were cut back, 1 base at V and 0 bases at J, with 13 bases in the middle. Germline V gives CDR1 MGHRA, CDR2 YSYEKL.

The rearrangement uses TRBV29-1 and TRBJ2-1; weak D call: TRBD2 (6 bases). V was clipped by 7 bases and J by 1 base, with 17 bases between them. The CDR3 covers 15 residues. In germline, CDR1 is SQVTM, CDR2 ANQGSEA. The CDR3 nucleotides read TGCAGCGCCCCAAGAACGGGAGTATCCTACAATGAGCAGTTCTTC. Protein: CSAPRTGVSYNEQFF.

This chain uses TRBV15 with TRBJ1-6; D is ambiguous. Trimming stripped 0 bases from V and 8 bases from J, with 5 bases between. Germline V gene data show CDR1 as LNHNV and CDR2 as YYDKDF (reference sequence). This CDR3 region has 13 residues. In DNA form, the CDR3 reads TGTGCCACCAGCAGAGAAGAGGATTCACCCCTCCACTTT. Translating it yields CATSREEDSPLHF. Based on the CDR3 plus reference TRBV15 and TRBJ1-6, the full variable domain is DAMVIQNPRYQVTQFGKPVTLSCSQTLNHNVMYWYQQKSSQAPKLLFHYYDKDFNNEADTPDNFQSRRPNTSFCFLDIRSPGLGDTAMYLCATSREEDSPLHFGNGTRLTVT.

Comments on this clone: Other DNA sequences in this sample translate to the same CDR3. The gene calls are TRBV6-5 and TRBJ2-7; the match to TRBD2 covers 10 bases. The trim removed 8 bases at V and 4 bases at J, leaving 8 bases unmatched. Per germline, CDR1 MNHEY and CDR2 SVGAGI. The CDR3 contains 14 residues. The CDR3 DNA reads TGTGCCAGCTCCAAGCGGGAGGGCCGATACGAGCAGTACTTC. This translates into CASSKREGRYEQYF.

On this clone: Within the sample, other DNA sequences also encode this same CDR3. The V gene is TRBV2, the J gene TRBJ2-7, with TRBD1 matching over 8 bases. The J segment lost 3 bases and the V segment lost 6 bases, leaving 4 bases of the junction unmatched. CDR3 length: 13 residues. CDR1 and CDR2 (germline): SNHLY, FYNNEI. This CDR3 is CASSGQGGYEQYF. The CDR3 nucleotides are TGTGCCAGCAGCGGACAGGGAGGCTACGAGCAGTACTTC.